The sequence of this TCR beta chain was determined in a study of response to subunit inactivated influenza vaccine (dated by TCRdb to about 2018). At the level of the whole study: Deep quantitative T cell receptor repertoire profiling was used in the study to track responses to a trivalent subunit inactivated influenza vaccine. Study-level results and caveats: It was suggested by the authors that each seasonal influenza vaccination may recruit only a limited number of new T cells.

The library relied on RT-PCR. TCRdb names Illumina HiSeq 2500 as the instrument used. TCRdb's own reprocessing of the public reads used fastp at Q25 and MiXCR and kept productive beta chains. Rows with a matching CDR3 protein are joined into one entry that keeps the most common DNA and genes. Recorded for this sample are fewer than 650,000 distinct CDR3 sequences; under 15% of them occurred a single time. The ten top clones hold around 14% of the sample. Cut back by 2 bases and 0 bases, the V and J ends lie 13 bases apart. The CDR3 has 16 amino acids, counting the end cysteine and phenylalanine. Solely the CDR3 DNA is kept, with 48 bases framed from the first base. According to the germline V gene (reference sequence), CDR1 reads MNHEY and CDR2 reads SMNVEV. The time point label, as the study defines it: approximately 45 days after influenza vaccine administration. A word on this clonotype: The antigen it recognizes is unknown. Per-nucleotide qualities are absent, and no much larger clonotype sits a single base away.

The TCR comes from a man aged 50-59 years who received an inactivated influenza vaccine. Donor details come from another sample of the same person, matched by shared clones. This material consisted of PBMCs from blood, taken roughly 45 days after vaccination. Rearrangement joined TRBV27 to TRBJ1-2, with the D segment identity uncertain. DNA sequence: TGTGCCAGCAGTTTACTCCCAATAACGGCTAACTATGGCTACACCTTC. Its coded protein is CASSLLPITANYGYTF.